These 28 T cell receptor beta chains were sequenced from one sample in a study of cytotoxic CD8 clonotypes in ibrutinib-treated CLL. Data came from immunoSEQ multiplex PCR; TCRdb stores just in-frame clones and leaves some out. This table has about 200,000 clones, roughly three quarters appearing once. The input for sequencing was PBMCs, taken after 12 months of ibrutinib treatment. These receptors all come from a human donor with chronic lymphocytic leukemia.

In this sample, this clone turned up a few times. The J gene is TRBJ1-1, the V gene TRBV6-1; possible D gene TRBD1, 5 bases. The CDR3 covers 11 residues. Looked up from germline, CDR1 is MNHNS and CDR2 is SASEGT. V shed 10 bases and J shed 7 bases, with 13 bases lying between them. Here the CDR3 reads CATYPTVEAFF. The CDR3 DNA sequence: TGTGCCACCTACCCGACAGTTGAAGCTTTCTTT.

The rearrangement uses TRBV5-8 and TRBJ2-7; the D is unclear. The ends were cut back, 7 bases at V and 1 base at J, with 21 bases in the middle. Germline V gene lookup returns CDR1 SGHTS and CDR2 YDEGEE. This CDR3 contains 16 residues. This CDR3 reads CASPTPPGRPSYEQYF. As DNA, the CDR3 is TGTGCCAGCCCGACCCCTCCTGGGCGGCCGTCCTACGAGCAGTACTTC.

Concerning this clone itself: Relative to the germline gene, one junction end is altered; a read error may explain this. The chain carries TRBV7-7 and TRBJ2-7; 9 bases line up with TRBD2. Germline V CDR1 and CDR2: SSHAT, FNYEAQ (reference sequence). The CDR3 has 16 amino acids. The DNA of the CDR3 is TGTGCTAGCAGCTTAGTGTTTAGCGGGAGCTCCTACGAGCAGTACTTC. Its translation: CASSLVFSGSSYEQYF.

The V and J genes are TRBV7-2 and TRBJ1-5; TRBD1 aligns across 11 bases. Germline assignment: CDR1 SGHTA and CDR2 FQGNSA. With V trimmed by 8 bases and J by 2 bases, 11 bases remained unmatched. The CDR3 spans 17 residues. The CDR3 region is CASRGQGAGSGNQPQHF. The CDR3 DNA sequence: TGTGCCAGCCGCGGACAGGGGGCGGGATCGGGCAATCAGCCCCAGCATTTT. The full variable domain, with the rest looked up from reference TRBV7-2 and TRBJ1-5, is GAGVSQSPSNKVTEKGKDVELRCDPISGHTALYWYRQSLGQGLEFLIYFQGNSAPDKSGLPSDRFSAERTGGSVSTLTIQRTQQEDSAVYLCASRGQGAGSGNQPQHFGDGTRLSIL.

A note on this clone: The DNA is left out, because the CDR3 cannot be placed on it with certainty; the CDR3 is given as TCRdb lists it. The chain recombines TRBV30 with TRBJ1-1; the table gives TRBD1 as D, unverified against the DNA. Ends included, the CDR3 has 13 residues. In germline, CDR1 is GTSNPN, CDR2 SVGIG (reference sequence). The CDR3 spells CAWSLSGVTEAFF.

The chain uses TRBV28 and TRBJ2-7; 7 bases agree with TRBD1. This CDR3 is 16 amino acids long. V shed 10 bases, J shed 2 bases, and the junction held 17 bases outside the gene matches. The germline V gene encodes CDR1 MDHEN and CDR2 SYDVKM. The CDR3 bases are TGTGCCACCAGGTCGGGGTACAGGGGCGGAACCTACGAGCAGTACTTC. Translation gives CATRSGYRGGTYEQYF.

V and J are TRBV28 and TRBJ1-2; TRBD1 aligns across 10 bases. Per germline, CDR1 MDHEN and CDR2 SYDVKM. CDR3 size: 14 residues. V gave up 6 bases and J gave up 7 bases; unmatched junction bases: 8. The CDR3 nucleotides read TGTGCCAGCAGGCGAGCCGGGACAGGGGTTGGCTACACCTTC. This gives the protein CASRRAGTGVGYTF.

The CDR3 reads CASSYKTGYGYTF. Written as DNA, the CDR3 is TGTGCCAGCAGTTACAAAACAGGATATGGCTACACCTTC. The chain has TRBV6-5 and TRBJ1-2; tentatively, D is TRBD1 (5 bases). The V end lost 2 bases, the J end lost 5 bases, and 9 bases lay between the germline ends. Germline V gene lookup returns CDR1 MNHEY and CDR2 SVGAGI. This CDR3 is 13 amino acids long.

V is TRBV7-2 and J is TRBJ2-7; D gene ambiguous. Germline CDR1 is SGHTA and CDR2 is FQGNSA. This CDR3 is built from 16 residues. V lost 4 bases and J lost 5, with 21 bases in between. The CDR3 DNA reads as TGTGCCAGCAGCTCTCAACCGCTCTCGGGTTTTGACGAGCAGTACTTC. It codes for CASSSQPLSGFDEQYF. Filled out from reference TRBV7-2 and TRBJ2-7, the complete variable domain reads GAGVSQSPSNKVTEKGKDVELRCDPISGHTALYWYRQSLGQGLEFLIYFQGNSAPDKSGLPSDRFSAERTGGSVSTLTIQRTQQEDSAVYLCASSSQPLSGFDEQYFGPGTRLTVT.

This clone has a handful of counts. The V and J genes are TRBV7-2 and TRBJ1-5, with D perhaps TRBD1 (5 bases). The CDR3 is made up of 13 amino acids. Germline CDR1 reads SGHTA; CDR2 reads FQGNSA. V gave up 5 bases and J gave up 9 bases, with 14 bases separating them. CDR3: CASSIIDTGPQHF. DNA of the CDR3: TGTGCCAGCAGCATCATCGACACAGGGCCCCAGCATTTT.

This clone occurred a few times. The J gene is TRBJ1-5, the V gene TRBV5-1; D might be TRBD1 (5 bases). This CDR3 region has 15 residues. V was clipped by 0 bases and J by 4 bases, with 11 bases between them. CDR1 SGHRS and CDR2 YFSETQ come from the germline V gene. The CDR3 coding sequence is TGCGCCAGCAGCTTGGAGGCAGGGCGGAATCAGCCCCAGCATTTT. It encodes CASSLEAGRNQPQHF.

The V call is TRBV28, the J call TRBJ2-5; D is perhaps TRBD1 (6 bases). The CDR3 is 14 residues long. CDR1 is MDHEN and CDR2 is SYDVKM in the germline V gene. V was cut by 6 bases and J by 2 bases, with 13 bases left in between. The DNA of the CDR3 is TGTGCCAGCAGAATCACAGGGTCTCAAGAGACCCAGTACTTC. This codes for CASRITGSQETQYF.

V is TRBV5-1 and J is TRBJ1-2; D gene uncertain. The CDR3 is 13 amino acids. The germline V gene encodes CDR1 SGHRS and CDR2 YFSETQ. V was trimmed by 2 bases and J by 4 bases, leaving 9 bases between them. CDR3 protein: CASSLTVGYGYTF. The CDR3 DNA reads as TGCGCCAGCAGCTTAACCGTAGGCTATGGCTACACCTTC.

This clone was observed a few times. The CDR3: CASSLGGSGRAGSYEQYF. The DNA for the CDR3 is TGTGCCAGCAGCTTGGGAGGTAGCGGGAGGGCCGGCTCCTACGAGCAGTACTTC. The chain combines TRBV5-5 with TRBJ2-7, with 11 bases matching TRBD2. CDR3 length: 18 residues. The V gene end was trimmed by 0 bases and the J gene end by 0 bases; junction bases not matched to a gene: 8. Germline loops: CDR1 SGHKS, CDR2 YYEKEE (reference sequence). Using reference TRBV5-5 and TRBJ2-7 for the parts outside the CDR3, the full variable domain is DAGVTQSPTHLIKTRGQQVTLRCSPISGHKSVSWYQQVLGQGPQFIFQYYEKEERGRGNFPDRFSARQFPNYSSELNVNALLLGDSALYLCASSLGGSGRAGSYEQYFGPGTRLTVT.

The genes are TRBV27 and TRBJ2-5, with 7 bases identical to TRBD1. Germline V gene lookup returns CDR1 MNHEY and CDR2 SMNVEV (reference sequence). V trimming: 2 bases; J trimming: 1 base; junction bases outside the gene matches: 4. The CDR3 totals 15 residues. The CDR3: CASSLEGTAQETQYF. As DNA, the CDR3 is TGTGCCAGCAGTTTAGAAGGGACAGCCCAAGAGACCCAGTACTTC.

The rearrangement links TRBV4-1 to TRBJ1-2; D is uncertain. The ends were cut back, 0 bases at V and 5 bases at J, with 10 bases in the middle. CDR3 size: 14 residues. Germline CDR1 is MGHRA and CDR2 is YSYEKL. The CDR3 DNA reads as TGCGCCAGCAGCCAAGATCGAGTTGGGTATGGCTACACCTTC. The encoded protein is CASSQDRVGYGYTF.

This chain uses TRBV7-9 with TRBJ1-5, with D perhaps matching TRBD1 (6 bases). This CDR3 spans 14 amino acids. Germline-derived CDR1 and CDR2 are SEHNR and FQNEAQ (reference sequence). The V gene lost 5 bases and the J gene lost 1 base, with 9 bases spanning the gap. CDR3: CASSPGDSNQPQHF. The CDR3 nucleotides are TGTGCCAGCAGCCCAGGGGACAGCAATCAGCCCCAGCATTTT.

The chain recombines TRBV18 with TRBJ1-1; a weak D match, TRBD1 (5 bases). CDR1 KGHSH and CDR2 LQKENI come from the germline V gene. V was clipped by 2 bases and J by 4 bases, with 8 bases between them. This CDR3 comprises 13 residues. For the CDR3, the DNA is TGTGCCAGCTCACCAGGGACGGGCACTGAAGCTTTCTTT. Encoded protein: CASSPGTGTEAFF.

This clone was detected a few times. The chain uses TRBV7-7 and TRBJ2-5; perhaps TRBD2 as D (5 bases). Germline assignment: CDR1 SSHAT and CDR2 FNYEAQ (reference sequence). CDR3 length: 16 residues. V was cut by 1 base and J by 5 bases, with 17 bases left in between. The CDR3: CASSLGLVGRGETQYF. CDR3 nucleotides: TGTGCCAGCAGCTTAGGTTTGGTCGGCCGAGGGGAGACCCAGTACTTC.

The CDR3 sequence: CAWSVQAAYEQYF. In nucleotides, the CDR3 is TGTGCCTGGAGTGTACAGGCCGCCTACGAGCAGTACTTC. The rearrangement uses TRBV30 and TRBJ2-7; a weak D match, TRBD1 (5 bases). With 0 bases removed from V and 2 bases from J, the gap between germline ends came to 8 bases. There are 13 residues in the CDR3. The germline gives CDR1 GTSNPN, CDR2 SVGIG (reference sequence).

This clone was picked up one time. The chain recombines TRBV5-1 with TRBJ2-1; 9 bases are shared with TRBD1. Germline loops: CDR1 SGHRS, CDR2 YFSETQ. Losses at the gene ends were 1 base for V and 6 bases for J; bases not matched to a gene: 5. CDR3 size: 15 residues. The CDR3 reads CASSLIPTGGNEQFF. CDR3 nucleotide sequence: TGCGCCAGCAGCTTGATACCGACAGGGGGCAATGAGCAGTTCTTC.

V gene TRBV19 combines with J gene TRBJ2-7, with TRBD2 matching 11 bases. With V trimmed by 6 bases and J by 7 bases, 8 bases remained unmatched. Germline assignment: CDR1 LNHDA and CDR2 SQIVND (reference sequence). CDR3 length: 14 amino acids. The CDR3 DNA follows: TGTGCCAGTAGCTTACTAGCGGGAGCCGGGGAGCAGTACTTC. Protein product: CASSLLAGAGEQYF.

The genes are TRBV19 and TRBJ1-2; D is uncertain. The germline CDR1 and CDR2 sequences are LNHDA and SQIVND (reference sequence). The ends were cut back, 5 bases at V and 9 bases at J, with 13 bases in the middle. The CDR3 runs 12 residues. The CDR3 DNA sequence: TGTGCCAGTAGTTTCTCTCCCGGACGCTACACCTTC. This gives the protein CASSFSPGRYTF.

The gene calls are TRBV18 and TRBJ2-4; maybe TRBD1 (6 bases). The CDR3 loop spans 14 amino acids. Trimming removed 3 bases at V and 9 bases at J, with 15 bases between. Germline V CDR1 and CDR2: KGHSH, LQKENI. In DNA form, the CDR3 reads TGTGCCAGCTCACCCCTGGACAGCCAGGGCATTCAGTACTTC. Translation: CASSPLDSQGIQYF.

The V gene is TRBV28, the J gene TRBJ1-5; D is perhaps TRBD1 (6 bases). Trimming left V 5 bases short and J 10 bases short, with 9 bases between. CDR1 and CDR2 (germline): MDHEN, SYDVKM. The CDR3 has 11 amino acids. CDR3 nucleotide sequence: TGTGCCAGCAGTGGGGGGCCTCCCCAGCATTTT. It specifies CASSGGPPQHF.

In DNA, the CDR3 is TGTGCCAGCAGCGCCTTCACAGATACGCAGTATTTT. It codes for CASSAFTDTQYF. V usage is TRBV9 and J usage is TRBJ2-3; no reliable D call. Between the trimmed V and J ends, which lost 3 bases and 2 bases, there was a span of 4 bases. This CDR3 region has 12 residues. The germline CDR1 and CDR2 sequences are SGDLS and YYNGEE.

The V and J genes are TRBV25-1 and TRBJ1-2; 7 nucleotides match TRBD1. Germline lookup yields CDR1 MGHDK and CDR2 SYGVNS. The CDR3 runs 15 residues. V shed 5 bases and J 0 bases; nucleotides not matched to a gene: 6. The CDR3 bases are TGTGCCAGCAGTCCTAGGGACAGAACTAACTATGGCTACACCTTC. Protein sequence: CASSPRDRTNYGYTF.

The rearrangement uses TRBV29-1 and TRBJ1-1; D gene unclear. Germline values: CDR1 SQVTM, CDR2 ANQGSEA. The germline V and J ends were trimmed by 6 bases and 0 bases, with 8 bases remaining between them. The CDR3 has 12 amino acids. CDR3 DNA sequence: TGCAGCGTCCAGCTTGTGAACACTGAAGCTTTCTTT. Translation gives CSVQLVNTEAFF.